There are a few counts of the clone carrying this TCR beta chain. Its specificity is not known. The source of the sample is a study of molecular identifiers for immune sequencing clone quantification. Study outcomes and limitations: Clones above 20 RNA copies contained over 97% of effector molecules and under 1% of naive molecules.

Sorted inputs of about 18,000 to 1,100,000 cells, with 10%, 30% or 50% RNA, yielded naive CD8 libraries. This CDR3 is 18 amino acids long. Trimming took 7 bases from V and 0 from J; bases not matched to a gene: 16. In preparing bulk TCR libraries, previously described methods and listed TCR primers were used. TCRdb processed the PCR reads anew with MiXCR; each CDR3 protein has one entry. In the table there are 40,000 to 65,000 distinct CDR3 sequences, just over 35% of which are singletons. The receptor was derived from a human donor in good health. Some libraries in this study had Jurkat cell RNA spiked in. This chain connects TRBV12-3 or TRBV12-4 to TRBJ2-3, with TRBD2 identical over 7 bases. Specimen: naive CD8+ T cells from blood, with Jurkat cell RNA spiked in. Indicated subset: FACS-sorted CD8+CD4-CCR7+CD45RA+ naive T cells. In DNA form, the CDR3 reads TGTGCCAGCAAAGGGGAATTACTAGCGTCCCTTAGCACAGATACGCAGTATTTT. It translates to CASKGELLASLSTDTQYF.